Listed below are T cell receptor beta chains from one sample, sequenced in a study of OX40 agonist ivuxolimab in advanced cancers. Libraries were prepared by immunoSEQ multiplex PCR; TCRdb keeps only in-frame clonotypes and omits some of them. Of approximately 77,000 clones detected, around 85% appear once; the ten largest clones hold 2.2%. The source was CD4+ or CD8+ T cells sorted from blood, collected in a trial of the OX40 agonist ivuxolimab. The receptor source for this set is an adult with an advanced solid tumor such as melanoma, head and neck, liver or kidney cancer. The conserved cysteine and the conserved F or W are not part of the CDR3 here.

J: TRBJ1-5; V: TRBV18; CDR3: ASSKETGGNQPQH
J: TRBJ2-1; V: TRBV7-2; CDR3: ASSSHGGSEQF
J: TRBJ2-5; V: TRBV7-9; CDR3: ASSLTQGVETQY
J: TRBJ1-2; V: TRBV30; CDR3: AWTGTGGNGYT
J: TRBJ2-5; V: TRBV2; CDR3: ASSPEGYGQETQY
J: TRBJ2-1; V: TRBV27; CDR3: ASSSWATYNEQF
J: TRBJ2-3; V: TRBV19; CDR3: ASSIGDRATDTQY
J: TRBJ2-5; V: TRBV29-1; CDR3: SVVRGQGIETQY
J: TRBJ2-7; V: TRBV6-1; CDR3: ASNEGPRVEQY
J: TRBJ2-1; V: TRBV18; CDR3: ASSPVQGLGNEQF
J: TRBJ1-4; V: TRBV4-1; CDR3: ASSQERGRTNEKLF
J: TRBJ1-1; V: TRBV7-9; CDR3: ASSSQGSNTEAF
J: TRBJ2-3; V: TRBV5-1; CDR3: ASSKGTTSTDTQY
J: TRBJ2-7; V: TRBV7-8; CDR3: ASSFTPGQTYEQY
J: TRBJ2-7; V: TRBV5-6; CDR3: ASSILAGGNYEQY
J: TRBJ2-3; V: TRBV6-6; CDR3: ASRTDRGGTDTQY
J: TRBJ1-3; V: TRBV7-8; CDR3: ASIPTGHSSGNTIY
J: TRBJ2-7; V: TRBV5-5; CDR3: ASSAARGAGERVQY
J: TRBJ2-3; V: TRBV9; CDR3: ASSGTSGKRDTQY
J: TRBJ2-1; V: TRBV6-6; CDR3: ASSLQGEQF
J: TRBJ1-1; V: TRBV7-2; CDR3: ASSSPGQNTEAF
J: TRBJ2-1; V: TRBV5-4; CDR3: ASSLEVGEQF